Listed below are T cell receptor beta chains from one sample, sequenced in a study of blood T cell repertoires in COVID-19. Clones were sequenced by immunoSEQ multiplex PCR, and TCRdb holds only the in-frame ones, with some missing. This table has 150,000 or so clones, roughly 82% appearing once. The sample was peripheral blood. The source is a woman in her 70s with acute or convalescent COVID-19. Both conserved end residues are part of each CDR3. A D gene is named only where the DNA matches it firmly. Clone size appears in some rows only: once, few, many, or a class for an expanded clone.

- TRBJ2-4 TRBD1 TRBV11-1 TGTGCCAGCAGCTTCCGACAGGGTACCAAAAACATTCAGTACTTC CASSFRQGTKNIQYF
- TRBJ2-1 TRBD1 TRBV2 TGTGCCAGCAGTTTTGGACAGGGTCCCTACAATGAGCAGTTCTTC CASSFGQGPYNEQFF
- TRBJ1-2 - TRBV28 TGTGCCAGCAGTTTACGAGGTGGCGGCTACACCTTC CASSLRGGGYTF
- TRBJ1-6 - TRBV6-5 TGTGCCAGCAGTTACTCGAGTATGGACAGTGGGTCACCCCTCCACTTT CASSYSSMDSGSPLHF
- TRBJ2-3 TRBD2 TRBV6-6 TGTGCCAGCAGTGACGGGACTAGCGGGGATACGCAGTATTTT CASSDGTSGDTQYF
- TRBJ2-3 - TRBV12-3/TRBV12-4 TGTGCCAGCAGTCTCCGGACACCAGATACGCAGTATTTT CASSLRTPDTQYF
- TRBJ1-2 TRBD1 TRBV28 TGTGCCAGCACGACAGGGTCTAACTATGGCTACACCTTC CASTTGSNYGYTF
- TRBJ1-2 - TRBV7-8 TGTGCCAGCAGCTTATGGGGGGACTATGGCTACACCTTC CASSLWGDYGYTF
- TRBJ2-3 TRBD1 TRBV19 TGTGCCAGCTCGGGACAGGGGGCGCCCACAGATACGCAGTATTTT CASSGQGAPTDTQYF
- TRBJ2-3 TRBD2 TRBV29-1 TGCAGCGCCCTAGCGGGGGGTGCAGATACGCAGTATTTT CSALAGGADTQYF
- TRBJ1-6 TRBD1 TRBV25-1 TGTGCCAGCAGTGACGACAGGGATAATTCACCCCTCCACTTT CASSDDRDNSPLHF
- TRBJ1-6 TRBD1 TRBV28 TGTGCCAGCAGTTCCCGGACAGGGTCCCGTAATACGGCCCTCCACTTT CASSSRTGSRNTALHF
- TRBJ2-3 TRBD2 TRBV18 TGTGCCAGCTCACGGCGACTAGCGGGGAGGCAAGGGGGAGATACGCAGTATTTT CASSRRLAGRQGGDTQYF
once TRBJ2-3 TRBD1 TRBV11-3 TGTGCCAGCAGTTCGGGACAGGCCTACACAGATACGCAGTATTTT CASSSGQAYTDTQYF
- TRBJ1-3 TRBD1 TRBV19 TGTGCCAGTAGCGGACAGGGGGCTGGAAACACCATATATTTT CASSGQGAGNTIYF
- TRBJ1-6 - TRBV5-6 TGTGCCAGCAGCTTGGAGAGGTCGTATAATTCACCCCTCCACTTT CASSLERSYNSPLHF
- TRBJ1-3 - TRBV5-4 TGTGCCAGCAGCTTACAGGGTGGTGGAAACACCATATATTTT CASSLQGGGNTIYF
many TRBJ1-1 TRBD1 TRBV28 TGTGCCAGCAGTGGACAGGCCAACATGAACACTGAAGCTTTCTTT CASSGQANMNTEAFF
- TRBJ2-7 - TRBV5-5 TGTGCCAGCAGCTTCTCTCCAAATCCTAGCTCCTACGAGCAGTACTTC CASSFSPNPSSYEQYF
- TRBJ1-5 - TRBV6-6 TGTGCCAGCAGTTACGGGGAGGGGAGAACAAATCAGCCCCAGCATTTT CASSYGEGRTNQPQHF
- TRBJ2-3 - TRBV28 TGTGCCAGCAGTTTTCGTAGCACAGATACGCAGTATTTT CASSFRSTDTQYF
- TRBJ1-1 - TRBV19 TGTGCCAGTAGTATCGCCGGGGGGATCCAGGAAGCTTTCTTT CASSIAGGIQEAFF
few TRBJ2-4 TRBD1 TRBV19 TGTGCCAGTAGCCCCCGTCCCGACAGGGCGAACATTCAGTACTTC CASSPRPDRANIQYF
- TRBJ1-5 - TRBV2 TGTGCCAGCAAGCGGACCGCGCAGCGGGATCAGCCCCAGCATTTT CASKRTAQRDQPQHF
few TRBJ2-1 TRBD1 TRBV19 TGTGCCAGTACTACAGGGGGCCTTACCTACAATGAGCAGTTCTTC CASTTGGLTYNEQFF
- TRBJ1-4 TRBD1 TRBV7-8 TGTGCCAGCAGTCGCAGGACAGGGGCGGTGGCAACTAATGAAAAACTGTTTTTT CASSRRTGAVATNEKLFF
- TRBJ2-1 - TRBV5-1 TGCGCCAGCAGCACCACAGGGTCAAGCTCCTACAATGAGCAGTTCTTC CASSTTGSSSYNEQFF
- TRBJ1-2 - TRBV3-1/TRBV3-2 TGTGCCAGCAGCCAAAGTCAGGGTATCTATGGCTACACCTTC CASSQSQGIYGYTF